The following is a T cell receptor beta chain sequence with its context. The sample is drawn from a study of cytomegalovirus exposure and HLA in healthy donors. Produced via immunoSEQ multiplex PCR; TCRdb's table is partial and in-frame only. The sample carries under 150,000 clones, around 87% recorded once. This CDR3 spans 15 amino acids. Germline assignment: CDR1 LNHDA and CDR2 SQIVND (reference sequence). V was cut by 10 bases and J by 3 bases, with 21 bases left in between. This receptor was obtained from a man aged 18 to 29 in good health and CMV-seropositive. The sequencing sample was made of PBMCs. This chain joins TRBV19 and TRBJ1-2, with a weak D call TRBD1 (6 bases). The CDR3 bases are TGTGCCACCGGATCAGCGGGGGGGCCTCACTATGGCTACACCTTC. This encodes CATGSAGGPHYGYTF. Using reference TRBV19 and TRBJ1-2 for the parts outside the CDR3, the full variable domain is DGGITQSPKYLFRKEGQNVTLSCEQNLNHDAMYWYRQDPGQGLRLIYYSQIVNDFQKGDIAEGYSVSREKKESFPLTVTSAQKNPTAFYLCATGSAGGPHYGYTFGSGTRLTVV.